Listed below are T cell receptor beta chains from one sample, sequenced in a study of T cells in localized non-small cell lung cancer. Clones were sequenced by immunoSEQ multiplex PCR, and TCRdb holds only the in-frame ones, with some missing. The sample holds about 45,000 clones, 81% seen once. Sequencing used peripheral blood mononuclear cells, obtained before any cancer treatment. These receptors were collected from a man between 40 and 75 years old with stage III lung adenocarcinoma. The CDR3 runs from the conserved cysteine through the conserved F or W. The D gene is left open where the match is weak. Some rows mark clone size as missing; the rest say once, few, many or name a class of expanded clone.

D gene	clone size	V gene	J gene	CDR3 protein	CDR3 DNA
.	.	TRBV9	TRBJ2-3	CASSVTGVGSADTQYF	TGTGCCAGCAGCGTAACCGGGGTTGGTAGTGCAGATACGCAGTATTTT
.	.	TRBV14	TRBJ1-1	CASSPGWGKNTEAFF	TGTGCCAGCAGCCCCGGCTGGGGGAAGAACACTGAAGCTTTCTTT
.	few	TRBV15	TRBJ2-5	CATSRDPGRQETQYF	TGTGCCACCAGCAGAGATCCGGGGCGGCAAGAGACCCAGTACTTC
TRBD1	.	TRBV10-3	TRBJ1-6	CAISDGGTENSPLHF	TGTGCCATCAGTGATGGTGGGACAGAAAATTCACCCCTCCACTTT
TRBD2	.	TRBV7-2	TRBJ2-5	CASSLISGGETQYF	TGTGCCAGCAGCTTGATTAGCGGGGGGGAGACCCAGTACTTC
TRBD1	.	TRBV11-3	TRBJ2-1	CASSSGQISSYNEQFF	TGTGCCAGCAGCTCGGGACAGATAAGCTCCTACAATGAGCAGTTCTTC
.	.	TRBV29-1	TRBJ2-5	CSVRRGLQETQYF	TGCAGCGTTCGGCGGGGGCTCCAAGAGACCCAGTACTTC
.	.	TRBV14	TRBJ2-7	CASSQRIGNHEQYF	TGTGCCAGCAGCCAAAGGATTGGGAACCACGAGCAGTACTTC
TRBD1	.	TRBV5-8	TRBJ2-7	CASSIWTGGTYEQYF	TGTGCCAGCAGCATCTGGACAGGGGGGACCTACGAGCAGTACTTC
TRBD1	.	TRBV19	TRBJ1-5	CASRSRDRSNQPQHF	TGTGCCAGTAGGTCTCGGGACAGAAGCAATCAGCCCCAGCATTTT
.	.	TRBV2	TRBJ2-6	CASRERALTANVLTF	TGTGCCAGCCGGGAGCGGGCTCTGACGGCCAACGTCCTGACTTTC
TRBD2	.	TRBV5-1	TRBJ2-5	CASSPGGIQETQYF	TGCGCCAGCAGCCCCGGGGGGATCCAAGAGACCCAGTACTTC
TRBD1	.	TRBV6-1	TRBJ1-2	CAGAVGTGYGYTF	TGTGCCGGGGCCGTCGGGACAGGTTATGGCTACACCTTC
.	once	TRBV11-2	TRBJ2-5	CASSLEFVGSQETQYF	TGTGCCAGCAGCTTAGAGTTTGTAGGGTCACAAGAGACCCAGTACTTC
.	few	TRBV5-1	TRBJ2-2	CASIPGGRSTGELFF	TGCGCCAGCATTCCGGGGGGCCGAAGTACCGGGGAGCTGTTTTTT
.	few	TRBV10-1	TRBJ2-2	CASSEGDGTGELFF	TGCGCCAGCAGTGAAGGGGATGGTACCGGGGAGCTGTTTTTT
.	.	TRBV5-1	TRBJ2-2	CASSTGRTQNTGELFF	TGCGCCAGCAGCACCGGACGGACTCAGAACACCGGGGAGCTGTTTTTT
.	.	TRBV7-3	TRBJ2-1	CASSQTGPNNEQFF	TGTGCCAGCAGTCAGACCGGACCTAACAATGAGCAGTTCTTC
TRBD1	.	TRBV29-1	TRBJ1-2	CSVGRTGNGYTF	TGCAGCGTTGGCAGGACAGGAAATGGCTACACCTTC
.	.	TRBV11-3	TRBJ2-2	CASSFGENTGELFF	TGTGCCAGCAGCTTTGGAGAGAACACCGGGGAGCTGTTTTTT
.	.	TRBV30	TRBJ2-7	CAWGAGIGEQYF	TGTGCCTGGGGTGCCGGGATCGGCGAGCAGTACTTC
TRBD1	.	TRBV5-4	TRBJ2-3	CASSVTGTEGADTQYF	TGTGCCAGCAGCGTAACCGGGACAGAGGGCGCAGATACGCAGTATTTT